The 27 T cell receptor beta chains below were found in one sample sequenced in a study of T cell changes during pregnancy in multiple sclerosis. Only in-frame clones appear in the TCRdb table, and some are missing; sequencing was by immunoSEQ multiplex PCR. The repertoire has approximately 100,000 clones, roughly 94% of them found once; the top ten carry more than 2%. Sequenced here: peripheral blood, sampled after pregnancy. Receptor source: a female donor in good health, enrolled as a control in a pregnancy study.

This clone has a single count. The J gene is TRBJ2-3, the V gene TRBV5-6; 8 nucleotides match TRBD2. J gave up 1 base and V 2 bases, and 3 bases lay outside the gene matches. The CDR3 has 15 residues. Germline V gives CDR1 SGHDT, CDR2 YYEEEE. CDR3 protein: CASSFFSGGTDTQYF. CDR3 bases: TGTGCCAGCAGCTTTTTTAGCGGGGGCACAGATACGCAGTATTTT. Full variable domain (rest looked up from reference TRBV5-6 and TRBJ2-3): DAGVTQSPTHLIKTRGQQVTLRCSPKSGHDTVSWYQQALGQGPQFIFQYYEEEERQRGNFPDRFSGHQFPNYSSELNVNALLLGDSALYLCASSFFSGGTDTQYFGPGTRLTVL.

The chain has TRBV28 and TRBJ1-2; 7 bases agree with TRBD1. Germline trimming cut 6 bases from V and 4 bases from J; bases unmatched to any gene: 2. CDR1 is MDHEN, CDR2 SYDVKM, per germline. The CDR3 contains 12 residues. The CDR3 reads CASSRDSYGYTF. The CDR3 coding sequence is TGTGCCAGCAGCCGGGACAGCTATGGCTACACCTTC.

The chain links TRBV28 to TRBJ2-1; D may be TRBD1 (6 bases). The CDR3 runs to 15 residues. Looked up from germline, CDR1 is MDHEN and CDR2 is SYDVKM. Trimming took off 5 bases at V and 4 bases at J, with 15 bases between the two ends. CDR3 DNA: TGTGCCAGCAGTCGGACAGACCTTTATTACAATGAGCAGTTCTTC. Translating it yields CASSRTDLYYNEQFF.

The J gene is TRBJ2-7, the V gene TRBV5-6, with 8 nucleotides matching TRBD1. Unmatched junction bases numbered 4, after V lost 4 bases and J lost 4 bases. CDR1 and CDR2 from the germline V gene are SGHDT and YYEEEE. The CDR3 contains 13 residues. Here the CDR3 DNA reads TGTGCCAGCAGCCTCAGACAGGGGTACGAGCAGTACTTC. Protein product: CASSLRQGYEQYF.

In regard to this clone: The sample contains more than one DNA sequence encoding this CDR3. CDR3: CASSLGRYNEQFF. CDR3 sequence (DNA): TGTGCCAGCAGCTTGGGCCGCTACAATGAGCAGTTCTTC. This chain joins TRBV7-9 and TRBJ2-1; D uncertain. Trimming left V 3 bases short and J 3 bases short, with 6 bases between. The length of the CDR3 is 13 residues. Germline lookup yields CDR1 SEHNR and CDR2 FQNEAQ (reference sequence).

The V call is TRBV5-1, the J call TRBJ2-1; 12 bases are a match to TRBD2. Germline trimming cut 0 bases from V and 5 bases from J; bases unmatched to any gene: 3. Germline V CDR1 and CDR2: SGHRS, YFSETQ. CDR3 size: 16 residues. The CDR3 region is CASSLVLAGGNNEQFF. DNA of the CDR3: TGCGCCAGCAGCTTGGTCCTAGCGGGGGGGAACAATGAGCAGTTCTTC.

The chain couples TRBV6-1 to TRBJ2-7, with a possible D match to TRBD2 (6 bases). Germline V CDR1 and CDR2: MNHNS, SASEGT. This CDR3 has 15 residues. Trimming removed 1 base at V and 0 bases at J, with 10 bases between. In nucleotides, the CDR3 is TGTGCCAGCAGTGAAGTGGCGACTAGCTCCTACGAGCAGTACTTC. Translation: CASSEVATSSYEQYF.

This chain uses TRBV28 with TRBJ2-5; no firm D call. The tail of the sequence fits TRBJ2-7 better, so the J call may be wrong. There are 15 residues in the CDR3. Germline values: CDR1 MDHEN, CDR2 SYDVKM. CDR3 DNA sequence: TGTGCCAGCAGTTCCCCGGTGGCGGCAAGCTACGAGCAGTACTTC. This codes for CASSSPVAASYEQYF.

V is TRBV9 and J is TRBJ1-1; D is ambiguous. The V end was cut by 0 bases, the J end by 1 base, with 4 bases between. This CDR3 region has 13 residues. Germline CDR1 reads SGDLS; CDR2 reads YYNGEE. This CDR3 is CASSVDQNTEAFF. The CDR3 DNA reads TGTGCCAGCAGCGTAGATCAGAACACTGAAGCTTTCTTT.

The rearrangement uses TRBV6-6 and TRBJ2-7; TRBD1 aligns across 7 bases. The germline V gene encodes CDR1 MNHNY and CDR2 SVGAGI (reference sequence). This CDR3 contains 14 residues. The trim removed 0 bases at V and 1 base at J, leaving 0 bases unmatched. The DNA of the CDR3 is TGTGCCAGCAGTTACTCGGGACAGTCCTACGAGCAGTACTTC. Protein product: CASSYSGQSYEQYF.

V usage is TRBV7-6 and J usage is TRBJ2-2; 9 positions match TRBD2. This CDR3 contains 17 residues. The trim removed 5 bases at V and 2 bases at J, leaving 9 bases unmatched. Per germline, CDR1 SGHVS and CDR2 FNYEAQ. The chain's CDR3 is CASSLGVAGANTGELFF. The CDR3 nucleotides are TGTGCCAGCAGCCTAGGAGTAGCGGGGGCCAACACCGGGGAGCTGTTTTTT.

This clone was picked up one time. The rearrangement joins TRBV11-2 to TRBJ2-6; 12 bases are a match to TRBD2. Trimming took 4 bases from V and 5 from J; bases not matched to a gene: 6. This CDR3 is built from 17 residues. Germline CDR1 is SGHAT and CDR2 is FQNNGV. The CDR3 bases are TGTGCCAGCAGCTCTAGCGGGAGGGTTCCTCGGGCCAACGTCCTGACTTTC. Translated, it gives CASSSSGRVPRANVLTF.

The chain is built from TRBV28 and TRBJ2-3; 10 bases agree with TRBD1. The CDR3 loop spans 14 amino acids. V trimming: 9 bases; J trimming: 2 bases; junction bases outside the gene matches: 5. Germline loops: CDR1 MDHEN, CDR2 SYDVKM. In DNA, the CDR3 is TGTGCCAGTGGGGACAGGGGAATCACAGATACGCAGTATTTT. Its translation: CASGDRGITDTQYF. Supplemented by reference TRBV28 and TRBJ2-3, the full variable domain reads DVKVTQSSRYLVKRTGEKVFLECVQDMDHENMFWYRQDPGLGLRLIYFSYDVKMKEKGDIPEGYSVSREKKERFSLILESASTNQTSMYLCASGDRGITDTQYFGPGTRLTVL.

The CDR3 sequence is CASSFHDSGYTF. CDR3 DNA sequence: TGTGCCAGCAGCTTTCATGACTCTGGCTACACCTTC. This chain joins TRBV5-4 and TRBJ1-2; D gene ambiguous. V lost 2 bases, J lost 7 bases, and 9 bases lay in between. The CDR3 has 12 amino acids. The V gene's germline CDR1 is SGHNT and CDR2 YYREEE (reference sequence).

The chain joins TRBV9 to TRBJ1-2, with D maybe TRBD1 (5 bases). The germline V gene encodes CDR1 SGDLS and CDR2 YYNGEE. The V end lost 4 bases, the J end lost 3 bases, and 13 bases lay between the germline ends. This CDR3 region has 14 residues. CDR3 coding DNA: TGTGCCAGCAGCCCTCGGACAAACGACTATGGCTACACCTTC. Translation: CASSPRTNDYGYTF.

This rearrangement joins TRBV28 to TRBJ2-7, with 7 bases lining up with TRBD2. In germline, CDR1 is MDHEN, CDR2 SYDVKM. CDR3 length equals 17 residues. V was pared by 6 bases and J by 4 bases, with 18 bases of the junction left unmatched. Written as DNA, the CDR3 is TGTGCCAGCAGATCTGGCCGGTGGGGGAGGGATTTTTACGAGCAGTACTTC. It specifies CASRSGRWGRDFYEQYF.

The chain employs TRBV7-9 and TRBJ2-1, with D tentatively TRBD1 (6 bases). The germline V gene has CDR1 SEHNR and CDR2 FQNEAQ (reference sequence). V lost 4 bases, J lost 6 bases, and 10 bases lay in between. The CDR3 has 13 amino acids. CDR3 residues: CASSWDKINEQFF. In DNA form, the CDR3 reads TGTGCCAGCAGCTGGGACAAGATCAATGAGCAGTTCTTC.

The rearrangement joins TRBV6-5 to TRBJ2-3, with a tentative D call TRBD2 (6 bases). CDR3 length: 14 amino acids. Germline values: CDR1 MNHEY, CDR2 SVGAGI. V gave up 10 bases and J gave up 2 bases, with 16 bases separating them. CDR3: CATSPADYTDTQYF. In nucleotides, the CDR3 is TGTGCCACCTCCCCAGCGGACTACACAGATACGCAGTATTTT.

The chain uses TRBV5-4 and TRBJ1-2; 8 bases are shared with TRBD1. V lost 0 bases and J lost 6; bases outside the gene matches: 10. The germline V gene encodes CDR1 SGHNT and CDR2 YYREEE (reference sequence). This CDR3 region has 16 residues. The CDR3 is CASSLERVGQGHGYTF. The CDR3 DNA is TGTGCCAGCAGCTTGGAAAGAGTCGGACAGGGCCATGGCTACACCTTC.

V is TRBV25-1 and J is TRBJ2-5; no firm D call. CDR1 is MGHDK and CDR2 is SYGVNS in the germline V gene. V lost 4 bases and J 0 bases, leaving 9 bases between the germline ends. CDR3 length: 14 residues. CDR3 in DNA: TGTGCCAGCAGTGCCTCAGATTACCAAGAGACCCAGTACTTC. It encodes CASSASDYQETQYF.

The chain recombines TRBV19 with TRBJ1-2, with a weak D call TRBD1 (6 bases). The V and J ends lost 5 bases and 4 bases respectively, with 17 bases between them. The CDR3 runs to 15 residues. Germline V lookup: CDR1 LNHDA, CDR2 SQIVND (reference sequence). CDR3: CASSVLTGYLYGYTF. CDR3 DNA sequence: TGTGCCAGTAGTGTACTTACAGGGTACCTCTATGGCTACACCTTC.

This clone occurred once. The chain recombines TRBV7-9 with TRBJ1-1; no definite D call. Germline V lookup: CDR1 SEHNR, CDR2 FQNEAQ (reference sequence). The CDR3 has 13 amino acids. V lost 5 bases and J 4 bases, leaving 11 bases between the germline ends. In nucleotides, the CDR3 is TGTGCCAGCAGCGCCCTATTAACCACTGAAGCTTTCTTT. Its protein product is CASSALLTTEAFF.

This clone was detected once. This chain joins TRBV5-1 and TRBJ2-5; perhaps TRBD1 as D (5 bases). Trimming shortened V by 4 bases and J by 4 bases, and 17 bases separated the two germline ends. This CDR3 spans 15 amino acids. Germline loops: CDR1 SGHRS, CDR2 YFSETQ. The CDR3 sequence is CASSPLPGFGETQYF. CDR3 coding DNA: TGCGCCAGCAGCCCCCTCCCAGGGTTTGGAGAGACCCAGTACTTC.

This chain connects TRBV19 to TRBJ2-3; D might be TRBD1 (6 bases). Deletions cut 1 base from V and 4 bases from J, with 12 bases between. The length of the CDR3 is 15 residues. Germline values: CDR1 LNHDA, CDR2 SQIVND (reference sequence). CDR3 in amino acids: CASSIAGVQADTQYF. CDR3 nucleotides: TGTGCCAGTAGTATAGCAGGGGTTCAAGCAGATACGCAGTATTTT. Combining the CDR3 with reference TRBV19 and TRBJ2-3 gives the whole variable domain DGGITQSPKYLFRKEGQNVTLSCEQNLNHDAMYWYRQDPGQGLRLIYYSQIVNDFQKGDIAEGYSVSREKKESFPLTVTSAQKNPTAFYLCASSIAGVQADTQYFGPGTRLTVL.

The chain couples TRBV19 to TRBJ1-5; 12 bases are shared with TRBD1. The germline V gene encodes CDR1 LNHDA and CDR2 SQIVND (reference sequence). J lost 6 bases, V lost 7 bases, and 4 bases had no gene match. CDR3 length: 14 amino acids. CDR3 residues: CASNAGQGAQPQHF. DNA of the CDR3: TGTGCCAGTAATGCGGGACAGGGGGCTCAGCCCCAGCATTTT.

The CDR3 bases are TGTGCCAGCAGCTTGGCGGGACAGGGACACTACCCCTACGAGCAGTACTTC. Translating gives CASSLAGQGHYPYEQYF. The chain recombines TRBV5-6 with TRBJ2-7; the match to TRBD1 covers 9 bases. Germline CDR1 reads SGHDT; CDR2 reads YYEEEE. This CDR3 has 17 amino acids. Losses at the gene ends were 0 bases for V and 2 bases for J; bases not matched to a gene: 9. Using reference TRBV5-6 and TRBJ2-7 for the parts outside the CDR3, the full variable domain is DAGVTQSPTHLIKTRGQQVTLRCSPKSGHDTVSWYQQALGQGPQFIFQYYEEEERQRGNFPDRFSGHQFPNYSSELNVNALLLGDSALYLCASSLAGQGHYPYEQYFGPGTRLTVT.

V and J are TRBV2 and TRBJ1-1, with D uncertain. The CDR3 loop spans 13 amino acids. Germline-derived CDR1 and CDR2 are SNHLY and FYNNEI. Trimming stripped 7 bases from V and 0 bases from J, with 9 bases between. CDR3 sequence: CASNTDMNTEAFF. DNA for the CDR3: TGTGCCAGCAATACAGACATGAACACTGAAGCTTTCTTT.